The 7 T cell receptor beta chains below all came from one sample that was sequenced in a study of early T cells in non-severe SARS-CoV-2 infection. TCRdb recomputed calls from the 5' RACE reads with MiXCR, one row per CDR3 protein. The data show fewer than 75,000 distinct CDR3 sequences, with 20% to 25% seen just once and approximately 15% held by the top ten. The sequencing here drew on whole blood, taken at baseline. Receptors were obtained from an adult who was a healthcare worker with PCR-confirmed SARS-CoV-2 infection or an uninfected control (not recorded which).

V and J are TRBV7-9 and TRBJ2-7; no clear D gene. The CDR3 spans 15 residues. Germline CDR1 and CDR2: SEHNR and FQNEAQ (reference sequence). With 1 base removed from V and 0 bases from J, the gap between germline ends came to 10 bases. CDR3 amino acids: CASSLGGSSSYEQYF. In nucleotides, the CDR3 is TGTGCCAGCAGCTTAGGGGGAAGTAGCTCCTACGAGCAGTACTTC.

The sample holds a few counts of this clonotype. This chain connects TRBV20-1 to TRBJ2-7, with a tentative D call TRBD2 (5 bases). The CDR3 totals 13 residues. V lost 4 bases, J lost 3 bases, and 13 bases lay in between. The germline V gene encodes CDR1 DFQATT and CDR2 SNEGSKA (reference sequence). The CDR3 spells CSAKGLSSYEQYF. CDR3 coding DNA: TGCAGTGCTAAAGGACTGTCTAGCTACGAGCAGTACTTC.

The chain has TRBV7-3 and TRBJ2-2; D is undetermined. Trimming cost V 8 bases and J 2 bases, with 6 bases left between them. Germline V CDR1 and CDR2: SGHTA, FQGTGA. The CDR3 length is 12 residues. The CDR3 DNA follows: TGTGCCAGCCGAGCCAACACCGGGGAGCTGTTTTTT. It codes for CASRANTGELFF.

This rearrangement joins TRBV12-3 or TRBV12-4 to TRBJ1-2; TRBD1 might be the D (6 bases). The germline V and J ends were trimmed by 4 bases and 8 bases, with 14 bases remaining between them. The CDR3 is made up of 13 amino acids. The CDR3 loop is CASSSQGAGGYTF. The DNA for the CDR3 is TGTGCCAGCAGTTCACAGGGTGCGGGAGGCTACACCTTC.

This clonotype has only a few counts. V usage is TRBV6-1 and J usage is TRBJ1-2; D gene ambiguous. Germline V CDR1 and CDR2: MNHNS, SASEGT. This CDR3 comprises 13 residues. V was cut by 6 bases and J by 5 bases, with 13 bases left in between. This CDR3 is CASRPDTFYGYTF. CDR3 DNA sequence: TGTGCCAGCAGACCAGACACCTTTTATGGCTACACCTTC.

The chain has TRBV7-6 and TRBJ2-1; 9 bases match TRBD2. Germline CDR1 reads SGHVS; CDR2 reads FNYEAQ. CDR3 length: 18 residues. Trimming at V came to 5 bases and at J to 8 bases, leaving 19 bases not matched to a gene. CDR3 residues: CASSLSGGSTPSSDEQFF. CDR3 coding DNA: TGTGCCAGCAGCCTTAGCGGGGGTAGCACCCCTTCCTCCGATGAGCAGTTCTTC.

This clonotype was observed once. This chain links TRBV12-3 or TRBV12-4 with TRBJ1-6; 12 bases are a match to TRBD1. V gave up 6 bases and J gave up 8 bases; unmatched junction bases: 5. The CDR3 has 15 amino acids. CDR3 nucleotides: TGTGCCAGCAGCTGGGGACAGGGGGCTTATTCACCCCTCCACTTT. It translates to CASSWGQGAYSPLHF.